Below, 17 T cell receptor beta chains from the same sample are listed, as sequenced in a study of CXCR3 chemokines and chemotherapy response in bladder cancer. A single record per CDR3 protein comes from TCRdb applying MiXCR to the PCR reads. The sample has about 8,600 distinct CDR3 sequences; roughly 13% are singletons. This specimen was acquired from a patient whose treatment included neoadjuvant chemotherapy. Receptor source: a human donor with bladder cancer that responded to neoadjuvant chemotherapy.

This clonotype was recorded at least ten times. The V and J genes are TRBV6-6 and TRBJ1-5; 9 nucleotides align to TRBD1. V trimming: 6 bases; J trimming: 0 bases; junction bases outside the gene matches: 3. Germline-derived CDR1 and CDR2 are MNHNY and SVGAGI (reference sequence). There are 15 residues in the CDR3. In nucleotides, the CDR3 is TGTGCCAGCAGGAGGACAGGGGATAGCAATCAGCCCCAGCATTTT. Amino acid sequence: CASRRTGDSNQPQHF.

In this sample, this clonotype is medium-sized. The gene calls are TRBV7-9 and TRBJ1-2; D call uncertain. CDR3 size: 12 residues. From germline, CDR1 is SEHNR and CDR2 FQNEAQ (reference sequence). Trimming pared 5 bases from V and 7 bases from J, leaving 11 bases between. CDR3 region: CASSPPEGGYTF. The CDR3 nucleotides read TGTGCCAGCAGCCCCCCTGAGGGTGGCTACACCTTC. Together with reference TRBV7-9 and TRBJ1-2, the CDR3 gives the full variable domain: DTGVSQNPRHKITKRGQNVTFRCDPISEHNRLYWYRQTLGQGPEFLTYFQNEAQLEKSRLLSDRFSAERPKGSFSTLEIQRTEQGDSAMYLCASSPPEGGYTFGSGTRLTVV.

The chain links TRBV7-9 to TRBJ2-3; no clear D. V was pared by 2 bases and J by 5 bases, with 11 bases between. The CDR3 is 14 residues long. Germline V gene sequence: CDR1 SEHNR, CDR2 FQNEAQ (reference sequence). CDR3 in DNA: TGTGCCAGCAGCTTACCCATACCGGTAGATACGCAGTATTTT. Protein: CASSLPIPVDTQYF.

The J gene is TRBJ1-5, the V gene TRBV30, with a weak D call TRBD1 (5 bases). From germline, CDR1 is GTSNPN and CDR2 SVGIG (reference sequence). The V and J ends lost 0 bases and 4 bases respectively, with 10 bases between them. The CDR3 extends over 14 amino acids. The CDR3: CAWSVLGRNQPQHF. The CDR3 DNA reads TGTGCCTGGAGTGTACTGGGGCGAAATCAGCCCCAGCATTTT.

The table lists this clonotype with many counts. This chain joins TRBV5-4 and TRBJ2-1, with 7 nucleotides matching TRBD2. Per the germline V gene, CDR1 is SGHNT and CDR2 is YYREEE (reference sequence). Unmatched junction bases numbered 3, after V lost 0 bases and J lost 3 bases. The CDR3 loop spans 15 amino acids. The CDR3 nucleotides read TGTGCCAGCAGCTTGGTCGGCGGGGGCTACAATGAGCAGTTCTTC. This codes for CASSLVGGGYNEQFF.

Within the sample, this clonotype is medium-sized. The J gene is TRBJ2-3, the V gene TRBV29-1, with 14 bases that match TRBD2. V was pared by 2 bases and J by 3 bases, with 13 bases of the junction left unmatched. Germline V CDR1 and CDR2: SQVTM, ANQGSEA. This CDR3 spans 19 amino acids. The CDR3 is CSVEWPGTSGGRRTDTQYF. CDR3 in DNA: TGCAGCGTTGAATGGCCTGGGACTAGCGGGGGAAGGCGTACAGATACGCAGTATTTT.

The J gene is TRBJ2-7, the V gene TRBV6-5; D unresolved. CDR3 length: 11 amino acids. Germline CDR1 MNHEY, CDR2 SVGAGI. Trimming stripped 4 bases from V and 2 bases from J, with 3 bases between. CDR3 in amino acids: CASSSPYEQYF. CDR3 in DNA: TGTGCCAGCAGTTCCCCCTACGAGCAGTACTTC.

The chain combines TRBV12-3 or TRBV12-4 with TRBJ1-5, with D uncertain. This CDR3 is built from 13 residues. Deletions cut 1 base from V and 7 bases from J, with 8 bases between. CDR3 residues: CASSLGGGQPQHF. The CDR3 region has the DNA TGTGCCAGCAGTTTAGGGGGTGGGCAGCCCCAGCATTTT.

This clonotype was observed many times. The V and J genes are TRBV19 and TRBJ2-7, with 8 bases identical to TRBD1. This CDR3 is 13 amino acids long. With 5 bases clipped from V and 7 bases from J, the junction kept 7 bases outside the gene matches. Per germline, CDR1 LNHDA and CDR2 SQIVND (reference sequence). In nucleotides, the CDR3 is TGTGCCAGTAGTGGGCAGGGGGCTGGAGAGCAGTACTTC. It codes for CASSGQGAGEQYF.

This clonotype was seen many times. The gene calls are TRBV6-1 and TRBJ2-2; D perhaps matches TRBD2 (5 bases). There are 13 residues in the CDR3. Germline CDR1 reads MNHNS; CDR2 reads SASEGT. Trimming took off 6 bases at V and 5 bases at J, with 10 bases between the two ends. CDR3 sequence: CASSPSGTGELFF. DNA for the CDR3: TGTGCCAGCAGCCCAAGCGGTACCGGGGAGCTGTTTTTT.

The V and J genes are TRBV12-3 or TRBV12-4 and TRBJ2-5; D is unclear. The CDR3 covers 12 residues. The V end was cut by 6 bases, the J end by 3 bases, with 8 bases between. For the CDR3, the DNA is TGTGCCAGCAGCCTAAGGGAAGAGACCCAGTACTTC. This gives the protein CASSLREETQYF.

This clonotype was picked up many times. The chain uses TRBV7-9 and TRBJ1-2; 9 bases align to TRBD1. The germline V gene has CDR1 SEHNR and CDR2 FQNEAQ (reference sequence). Trimming cost V 8 bases and J 7 bases; bases outside gene matches: 14. The CDR3 has 15 residues. CDR3 region: CASSGGQGMLRGYTF. CDR3 coding DNA: TGTGCCAGCTCGGGGGGACAGGGAATGCTTCGTGGCTACACCTTC.

About this clonotype: This likely stems from a read error, as it lies one base from a far larger clone. The genes are TRBV6-1 and TRBJ2-7, with 10 nucleotides matching TRBD2. Germline loops: CDR1 MNHNS, CDR2 SASEGT. V was clipped by 6 bases and J by 7 bases; unmatched bases: 12. The CDR3 has 15 residues. The CDR3 DNA sequence: TGTGCCAGCAGGAGGACTAGCGGAATCAACAATGAGCAGTACTTC. Its translation: CASRRTSGINNEQYF.

This clonotype is labeled as medium-sized. The chain combines TRBV6-1 with TRBJ2-1; the D gene is possibly TRBD1 (6 bases). The V end was cut by 7 bases, the J end by 10 bases, with 14 bases between. The CDR3 consists of 12 residues. The germline CDR1 and CDR2 sequences are MNHNS and SASEGT. The CDR3 reads CASNEMTGEQFF. CDR3 DNA: TGTGCCAGCAACGAAATGACAGGCGAGCAGTTCTTC.

This sequence joins TRBV12-5 and TRBJ1-5; D is uncertain. This CDR3 is 17 amino acids long. Trimming took off 1 base at V and 0 bases at J, with 13 bases between the two ends. Germline V gene sequence: CDR1 LGHNT, CDR2 FRNRAP. The CDR3 region has the DNA TGTGCTAGTGGTTTGGCCAACTTTGGGGATAGCAATCAGCCCCAGCATTTT. Amino acid sequence: CASGLANFGDSNQPQHF.

This clonotype was seen repeatedly, ten times or more. V gene TRBV6-2 or TRBV6-3 combines with J gene TRBJ1-5; tentative D call: TRBD1 (6 bases). Germline assignment: CDR1 MNHEY and CDR2 SVGEGT. V was pared by 6 bases and J by 5 bases, with 17 bases between. This CDR3 spans 15 amino acids. The CDR3 nucleotides are TGTGCCAGCAGCTACAGGGTCGGGGGATATCAGCCCCAGCATTTT. Translation: CASSYRVGGYQPQHF.

In its sample, this clonotype is medium-sized. The chain is built from TRBV10-3 and TRBJ1-3, with a tentative D call TRBD1 (5 bases). Between the trimmed V and J ends, which lost 7 bases and 0 bases, there was a span of 10 bases. The CDR3 consists of 14 residues. Germline V CDR1 and CDR2: ENHRY, SYGVKD. The CDR3 spells CAINTGSSGNTIYF. CDR3 nucleotide sequence: TGTGCCATCAACACAGGATCCTCTGGAAACACCATATATTTT.